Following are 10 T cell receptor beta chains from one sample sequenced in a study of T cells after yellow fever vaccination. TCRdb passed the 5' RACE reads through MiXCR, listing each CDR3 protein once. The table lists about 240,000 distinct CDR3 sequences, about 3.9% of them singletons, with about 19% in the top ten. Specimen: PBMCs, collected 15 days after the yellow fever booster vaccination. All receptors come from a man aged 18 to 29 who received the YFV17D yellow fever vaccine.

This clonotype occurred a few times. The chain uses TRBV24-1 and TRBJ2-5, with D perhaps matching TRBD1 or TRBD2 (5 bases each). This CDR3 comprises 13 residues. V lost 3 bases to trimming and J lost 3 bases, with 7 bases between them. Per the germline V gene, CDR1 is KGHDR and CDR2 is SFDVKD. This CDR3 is CATSDGTEETQYF. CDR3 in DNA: TGTGCCACCAGTGATGGGACGGAAGAGACCCAGTACTTC.

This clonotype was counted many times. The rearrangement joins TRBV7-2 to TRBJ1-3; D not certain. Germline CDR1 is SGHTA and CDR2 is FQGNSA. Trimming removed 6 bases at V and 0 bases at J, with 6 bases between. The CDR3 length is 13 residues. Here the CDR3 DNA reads TGTGCCAGCAGACAAGCCTCTGGAAACACCATATATTTT. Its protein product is CASRQASGNTIYF.

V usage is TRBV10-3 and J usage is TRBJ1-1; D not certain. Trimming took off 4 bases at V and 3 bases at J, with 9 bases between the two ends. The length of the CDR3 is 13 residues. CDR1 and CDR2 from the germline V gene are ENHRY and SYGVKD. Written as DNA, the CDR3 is TGTGCCATCAGTGTCTGGGGAGACACTGAAGCTTTCTTT. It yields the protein CAISVWGDTEAFF.

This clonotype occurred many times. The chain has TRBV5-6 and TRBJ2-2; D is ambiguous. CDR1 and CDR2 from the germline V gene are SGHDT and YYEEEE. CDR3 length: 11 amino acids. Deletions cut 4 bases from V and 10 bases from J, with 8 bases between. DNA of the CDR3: TGTGCCAGCAGCCCCGGCACGGAGCTGTTTTTT. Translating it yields CASSPGTELFF.

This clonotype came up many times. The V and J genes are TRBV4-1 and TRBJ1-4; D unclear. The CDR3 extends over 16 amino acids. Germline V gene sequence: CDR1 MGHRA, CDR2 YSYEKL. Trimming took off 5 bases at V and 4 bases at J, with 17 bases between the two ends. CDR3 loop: CASSKAFRRFNEKLFF. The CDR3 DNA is TGCGCCAGCAGCAAAGCGTTCCGACGGTTTAATGAAAAACTGTTTTTT.

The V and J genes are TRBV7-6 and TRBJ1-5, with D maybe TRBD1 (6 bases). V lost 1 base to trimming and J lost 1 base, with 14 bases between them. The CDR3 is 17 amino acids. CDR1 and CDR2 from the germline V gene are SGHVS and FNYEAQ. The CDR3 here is CASSLGAGARSNQPQHF. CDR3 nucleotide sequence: TGTGCCAGCAGCTTAGGAGCAGGGGCTCGGAGCAATCAGCCCCAGCATTTT. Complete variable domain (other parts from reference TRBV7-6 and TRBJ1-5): GAGVSQSPRYKVTKRGQDVALRCDPISGHVSLYWYRQALGQGPEFLTYFNYEAQQDKSGLPNDRFSAERPEGSISTLTIQRTEQRDSAMYRCASSLGAGARSNQPQHFGDGTRLSIL.

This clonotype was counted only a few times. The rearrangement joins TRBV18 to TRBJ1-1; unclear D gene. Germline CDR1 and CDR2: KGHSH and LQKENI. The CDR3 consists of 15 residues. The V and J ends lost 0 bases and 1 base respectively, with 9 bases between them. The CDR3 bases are TGTGCCAGCTCACCACCGGCGGGAGCGAACACTGAAGCTTTCTTT. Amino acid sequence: CASSPPAGANTEAFF.

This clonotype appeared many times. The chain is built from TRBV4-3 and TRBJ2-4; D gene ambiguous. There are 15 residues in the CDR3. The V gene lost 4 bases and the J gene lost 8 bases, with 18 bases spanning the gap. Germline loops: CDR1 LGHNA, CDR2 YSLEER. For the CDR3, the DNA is TGCGCCAGCAGCCTTGCTCTAGTGGAGTGTCACATTCAGTACTTC. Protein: CASSLALVECHIQYF.

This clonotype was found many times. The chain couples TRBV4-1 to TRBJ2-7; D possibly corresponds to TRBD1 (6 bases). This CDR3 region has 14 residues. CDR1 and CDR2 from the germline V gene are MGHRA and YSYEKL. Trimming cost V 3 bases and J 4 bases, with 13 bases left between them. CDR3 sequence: CASSHRGQSYEQYF. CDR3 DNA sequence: TGCGCCAGCAGCCATAGAGGACAGAGTTACGAGCAGTACTTC.

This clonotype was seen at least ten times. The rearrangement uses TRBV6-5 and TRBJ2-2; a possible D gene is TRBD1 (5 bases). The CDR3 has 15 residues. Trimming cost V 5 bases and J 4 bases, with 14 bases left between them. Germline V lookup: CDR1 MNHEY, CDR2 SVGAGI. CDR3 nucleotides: TGTGCCAGCAGTAGAACAGGTCTATCCACCGGGGAGCTGTTTTTT. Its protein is CASSRTGLSTGELFF.